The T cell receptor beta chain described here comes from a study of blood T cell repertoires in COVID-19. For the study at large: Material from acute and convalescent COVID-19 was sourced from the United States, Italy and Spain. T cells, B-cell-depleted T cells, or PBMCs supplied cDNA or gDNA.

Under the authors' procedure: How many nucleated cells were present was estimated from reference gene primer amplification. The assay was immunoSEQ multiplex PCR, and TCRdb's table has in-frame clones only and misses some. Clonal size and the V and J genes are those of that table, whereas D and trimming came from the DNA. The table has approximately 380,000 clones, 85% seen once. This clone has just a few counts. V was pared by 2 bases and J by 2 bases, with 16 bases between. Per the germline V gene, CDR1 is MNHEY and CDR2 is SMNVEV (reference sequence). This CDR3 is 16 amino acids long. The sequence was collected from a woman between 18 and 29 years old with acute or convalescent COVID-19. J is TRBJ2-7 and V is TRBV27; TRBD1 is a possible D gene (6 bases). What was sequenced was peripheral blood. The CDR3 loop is CASSLKGDINTYEQYF. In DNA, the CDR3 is TGTGCCAGCAGTTTAAAAGGGGACATAAATACCTACGAGCAGTACTTC.